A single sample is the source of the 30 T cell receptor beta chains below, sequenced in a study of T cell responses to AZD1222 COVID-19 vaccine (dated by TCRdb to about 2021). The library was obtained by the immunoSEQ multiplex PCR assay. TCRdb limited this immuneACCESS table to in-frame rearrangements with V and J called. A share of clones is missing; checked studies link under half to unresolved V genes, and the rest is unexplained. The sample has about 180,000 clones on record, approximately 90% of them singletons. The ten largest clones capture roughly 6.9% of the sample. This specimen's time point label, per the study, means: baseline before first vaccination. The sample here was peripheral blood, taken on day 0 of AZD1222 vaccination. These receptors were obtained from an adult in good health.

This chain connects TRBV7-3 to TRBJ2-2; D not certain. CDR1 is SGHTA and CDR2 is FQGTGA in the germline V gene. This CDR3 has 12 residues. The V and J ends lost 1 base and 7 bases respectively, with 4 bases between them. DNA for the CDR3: TGTGCCAGCAGCTTAAGGGGCGGGGAGCTGTTTTTT. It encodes CASSLRGGELFF.

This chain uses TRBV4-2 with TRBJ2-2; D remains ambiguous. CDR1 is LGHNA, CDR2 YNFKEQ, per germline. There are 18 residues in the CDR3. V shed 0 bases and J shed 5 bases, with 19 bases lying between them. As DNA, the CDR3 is TGTGCCAGCAGCCAAGATCCATTCCGACATAATAAAACCGGGGAGCTGTTTTTT. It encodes CASSQDPFRHNKTGELFF.

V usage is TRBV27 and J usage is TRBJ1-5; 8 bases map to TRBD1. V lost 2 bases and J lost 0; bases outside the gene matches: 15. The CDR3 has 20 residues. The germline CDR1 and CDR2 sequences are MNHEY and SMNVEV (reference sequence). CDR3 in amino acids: CASSLRVTDDRGVSNQPQHF. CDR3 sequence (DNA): TGTGCCAGCAGTTTACGGGTCACCGACGACAGGGGAGTTAGCAATCAGCCCCAGCATTTT.

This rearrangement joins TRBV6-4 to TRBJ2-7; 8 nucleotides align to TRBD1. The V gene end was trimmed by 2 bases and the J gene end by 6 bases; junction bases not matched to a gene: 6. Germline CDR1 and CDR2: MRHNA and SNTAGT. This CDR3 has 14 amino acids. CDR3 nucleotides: TGTGCCAGCAGTGACCCGGACAGGGTGGTCGAGCAGTACTTC. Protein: CASSDPDRVVEQYF.

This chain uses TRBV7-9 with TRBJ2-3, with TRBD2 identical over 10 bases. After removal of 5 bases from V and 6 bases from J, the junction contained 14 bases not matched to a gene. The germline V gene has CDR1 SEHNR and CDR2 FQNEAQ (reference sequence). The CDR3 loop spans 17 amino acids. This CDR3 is CASSTARSGGALDTQYF. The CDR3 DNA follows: TGTGCCAGCAGCACCGCGAGAAGCGGGGGGGCCTTGGATACGCAGTATTTT.

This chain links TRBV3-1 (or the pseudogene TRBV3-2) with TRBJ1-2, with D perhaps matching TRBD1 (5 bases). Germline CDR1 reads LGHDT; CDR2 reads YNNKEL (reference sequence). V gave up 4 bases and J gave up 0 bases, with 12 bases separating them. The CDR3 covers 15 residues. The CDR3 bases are TGTGCCAGCAGCCCCAGAGGGGTAGCTAACTATGGCTACACCTTC. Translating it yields CASSPRGVANYGYTF.

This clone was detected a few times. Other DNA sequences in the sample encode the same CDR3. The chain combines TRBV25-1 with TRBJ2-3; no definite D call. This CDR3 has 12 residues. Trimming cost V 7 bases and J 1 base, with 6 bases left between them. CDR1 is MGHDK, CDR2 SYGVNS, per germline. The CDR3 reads CASNRGTDTQYF. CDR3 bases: TGTGCCAGCAACCGGGGCACAGATACGCAGTATTTT.

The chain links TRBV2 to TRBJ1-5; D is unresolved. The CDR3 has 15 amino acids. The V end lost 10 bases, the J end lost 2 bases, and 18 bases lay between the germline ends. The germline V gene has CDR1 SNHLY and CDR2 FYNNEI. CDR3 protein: CATSAGRPGNQPQHF. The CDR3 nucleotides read TGTGCCACCTCAGCAGGACGTCCGGGCAATCAGCCCCAGCATTTT.

Written as DNA, the CDR3 is TGTGCCAGCAGCTTAGTCGGGGGCGGAGAGACCCAGTACTTC. Residues: CASSLVGGGETQYF. The chain uses TRBV7-9 and TRBJ2-5; tentatively, D is TRBD1 or TRBD2 (6 bases each). Germline loops: CDR1 SEHNR, CDR2 FQNEAQ (reference sequence). The CDR3 runs to 14 residues. Trimming pared 1 base from V and 4 bases from J, leaving 10 bases between. Full variable domain (outside the CDR3, taken from reference TRBV7-9 and TRBJ2-5): DTGVSQNPRHKITKRGQNVTFRCDPISEHNRLYWYRQTLGQGPEFLTYFQNEAQLEKSRLLSDRFSAERPKGSFSTLEIQRTEQGDSAMYLCASSLVGGGETQYFGPGTRLLVL.

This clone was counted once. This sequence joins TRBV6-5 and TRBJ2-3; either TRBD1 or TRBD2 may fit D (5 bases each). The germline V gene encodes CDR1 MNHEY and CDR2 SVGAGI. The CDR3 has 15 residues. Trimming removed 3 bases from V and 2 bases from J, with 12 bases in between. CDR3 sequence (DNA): TGTGCCAGCAGTTATATTCGGGGCTACACAGATACGCAGTATTTT. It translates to CASSYIRGYTDTQYF.

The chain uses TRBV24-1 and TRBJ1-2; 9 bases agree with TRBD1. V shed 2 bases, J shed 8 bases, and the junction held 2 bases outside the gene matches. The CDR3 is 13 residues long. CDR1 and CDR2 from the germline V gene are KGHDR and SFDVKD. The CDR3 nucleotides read TGTGCCACCAGTGATTCCGGGACAGGGGGCTACACCTTC. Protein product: CATSDSGTGGYTF.

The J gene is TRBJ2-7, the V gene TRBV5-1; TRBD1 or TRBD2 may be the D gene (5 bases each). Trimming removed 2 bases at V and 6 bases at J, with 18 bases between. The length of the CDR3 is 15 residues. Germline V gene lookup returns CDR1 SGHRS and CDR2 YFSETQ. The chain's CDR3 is CASSFRGPGFGEQYF. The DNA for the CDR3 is TGCGCCAGCAGCTTCCGGGGACCCGGGTTTGGCGAGCAGTACTTC.

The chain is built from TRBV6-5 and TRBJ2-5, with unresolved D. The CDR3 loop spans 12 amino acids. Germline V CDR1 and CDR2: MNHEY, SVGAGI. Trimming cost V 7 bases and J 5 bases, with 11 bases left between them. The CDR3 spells CASTYREETQYF. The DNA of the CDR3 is TGTGCCAGCACCTACAGAGAGGAGACCCAGTACTTC.

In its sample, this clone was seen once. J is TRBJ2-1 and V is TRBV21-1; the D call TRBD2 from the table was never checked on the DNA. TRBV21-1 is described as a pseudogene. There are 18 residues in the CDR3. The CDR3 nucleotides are TGTGCCAGCATCGCGCTTCCTCATCTAGCGGGGGGAAACAATGAGCAGTTCTTC. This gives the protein CASIALPHLAGGNNEQFF.

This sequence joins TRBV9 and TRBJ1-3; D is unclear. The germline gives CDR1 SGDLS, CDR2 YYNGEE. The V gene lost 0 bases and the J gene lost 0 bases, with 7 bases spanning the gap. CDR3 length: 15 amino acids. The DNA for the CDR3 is TGTGCCAGCAGCGTAGGGGGAGACTCTGGAAACACCATATATTTT. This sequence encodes CASSVGGDSGNTIYF. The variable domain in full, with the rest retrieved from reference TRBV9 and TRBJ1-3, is DSGVTQTPKHLITATGQRVTLRCSPRSGDLSVYWYQQSLDQGLQFLIQYYNGEERAKGNILERFSAQQFPDLHSELNLSSLELGDSALYFCASSVGGDSGNTIYFGEGSWLTVV.

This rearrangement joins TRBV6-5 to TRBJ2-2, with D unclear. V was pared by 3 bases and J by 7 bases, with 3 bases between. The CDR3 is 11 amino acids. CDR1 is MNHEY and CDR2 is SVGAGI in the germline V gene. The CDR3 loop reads CASSYFGELFF. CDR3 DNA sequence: TGTGCCAGCAGTTATTTCGGGGAGCTGTTTTTT.

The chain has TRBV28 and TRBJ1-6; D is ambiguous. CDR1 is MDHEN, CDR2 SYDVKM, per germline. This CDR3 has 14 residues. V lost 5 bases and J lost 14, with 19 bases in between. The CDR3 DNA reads TGTGCCAGCAGTAGACCACAGACCAGCGAGGCCCTCCACTTT. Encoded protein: CASSRPQTSEALHF.

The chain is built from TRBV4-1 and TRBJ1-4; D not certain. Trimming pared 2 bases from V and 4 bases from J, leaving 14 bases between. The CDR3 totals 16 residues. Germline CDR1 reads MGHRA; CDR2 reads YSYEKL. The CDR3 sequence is CASSQSPGTNNEKLFF. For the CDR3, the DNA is TGCGCCAGCAGCCAAAGCCCGGGAACGAATAATGAAAAACTGTTTTTT.

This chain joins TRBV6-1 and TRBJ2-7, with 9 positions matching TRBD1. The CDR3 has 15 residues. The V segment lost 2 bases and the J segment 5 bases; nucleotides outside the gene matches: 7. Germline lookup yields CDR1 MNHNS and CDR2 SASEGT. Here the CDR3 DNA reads TGTGCCAGCAGTGAAATTCGGACAGGGGCCCACGAGCAGTACTTC. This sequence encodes CASSEIRTGAHEQYF.

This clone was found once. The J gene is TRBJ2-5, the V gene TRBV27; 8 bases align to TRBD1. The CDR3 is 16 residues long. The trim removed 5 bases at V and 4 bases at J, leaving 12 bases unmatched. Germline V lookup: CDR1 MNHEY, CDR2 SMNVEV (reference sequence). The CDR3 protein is CASSRIRSGTGETQYF. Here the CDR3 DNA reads TGTGCCAGCAGTCGCATAAGGTCCGGGACAGGAGAGACCCAGTACTTC.

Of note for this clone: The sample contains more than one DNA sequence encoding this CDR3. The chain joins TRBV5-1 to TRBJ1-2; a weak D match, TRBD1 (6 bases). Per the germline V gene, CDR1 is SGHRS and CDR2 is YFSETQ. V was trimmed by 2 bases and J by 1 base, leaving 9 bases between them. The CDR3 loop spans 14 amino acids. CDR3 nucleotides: TGCGCCAGCAGCTTAGGACAGAGTAACTATGGCTACACCTTC. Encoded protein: CASSLGQSNYGYTF.

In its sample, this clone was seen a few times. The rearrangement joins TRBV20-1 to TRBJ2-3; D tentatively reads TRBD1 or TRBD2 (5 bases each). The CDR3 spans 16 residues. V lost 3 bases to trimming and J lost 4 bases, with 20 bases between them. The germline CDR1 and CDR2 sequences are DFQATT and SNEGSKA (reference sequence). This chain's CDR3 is CSASSSRGEPPDTQYF. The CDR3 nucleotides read TGCAGTGCTAGTTCCTCACGAGGGGAGCCCCCAGATACGCAGTATTTT.

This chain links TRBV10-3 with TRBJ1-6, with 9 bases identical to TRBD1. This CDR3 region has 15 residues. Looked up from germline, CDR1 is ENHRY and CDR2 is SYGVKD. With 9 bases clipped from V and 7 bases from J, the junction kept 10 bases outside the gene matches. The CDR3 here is CAINNRDRANSPLHF. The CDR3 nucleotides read TGTGCCATTAACAACCGGGACAGGGCCAATTCACCCCTCCACTTT.

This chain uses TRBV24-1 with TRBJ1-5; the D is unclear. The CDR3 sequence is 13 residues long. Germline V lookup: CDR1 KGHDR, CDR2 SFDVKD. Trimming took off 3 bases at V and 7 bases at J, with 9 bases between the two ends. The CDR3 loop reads CATSDLNDQPQHF. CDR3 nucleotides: TGTGCCACCAGTGATCTCAATGACCAGCCCCAGCATTTT.

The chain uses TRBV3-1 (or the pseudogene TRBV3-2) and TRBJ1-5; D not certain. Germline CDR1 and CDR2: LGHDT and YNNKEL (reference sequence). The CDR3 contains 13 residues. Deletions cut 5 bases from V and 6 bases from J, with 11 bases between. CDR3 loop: CASSSTNSQPQHF. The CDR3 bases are TGTGCCAGCAGCTCAACAAATAGTCAGCCCCAGCATTTT.

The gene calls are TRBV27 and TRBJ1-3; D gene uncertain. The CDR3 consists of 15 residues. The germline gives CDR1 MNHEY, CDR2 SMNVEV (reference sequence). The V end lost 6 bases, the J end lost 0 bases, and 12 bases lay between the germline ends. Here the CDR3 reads CASSRKKSSGNTIYF. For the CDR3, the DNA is TGTGCCAGCAGCAGGAAAAAGAGCTCTGGAAACACCATATATTTT.

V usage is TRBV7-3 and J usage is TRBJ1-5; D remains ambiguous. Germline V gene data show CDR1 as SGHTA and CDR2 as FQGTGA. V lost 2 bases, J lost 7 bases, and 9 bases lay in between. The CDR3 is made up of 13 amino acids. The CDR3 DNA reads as TGTGCCAGCAGCTTAGACCATCGACAGCCCCAGCATTTT. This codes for CASSLDHRQPQHF.

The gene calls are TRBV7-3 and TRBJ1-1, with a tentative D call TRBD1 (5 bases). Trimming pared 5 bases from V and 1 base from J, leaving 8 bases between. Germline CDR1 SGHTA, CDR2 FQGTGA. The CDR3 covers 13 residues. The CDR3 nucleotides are TGTGCCAGCAGCCCCGGGGGGAACACTGAAGCTTTCTTT. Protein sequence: CASSPGGNTEAFF.

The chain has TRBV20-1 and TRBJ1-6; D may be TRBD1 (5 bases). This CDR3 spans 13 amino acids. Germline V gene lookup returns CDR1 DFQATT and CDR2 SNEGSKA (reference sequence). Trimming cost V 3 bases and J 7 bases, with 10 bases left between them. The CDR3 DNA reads TGCAGTGCTAGTGGGGGTACGAATTCACCCCTCCACTTT. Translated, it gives CSASGGTNSPLHF.

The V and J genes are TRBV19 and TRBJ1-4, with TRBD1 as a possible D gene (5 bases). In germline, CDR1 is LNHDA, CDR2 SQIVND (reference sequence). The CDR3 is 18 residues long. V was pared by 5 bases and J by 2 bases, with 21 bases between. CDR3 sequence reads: CASSSGSRGSWTNEKLFF. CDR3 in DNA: TGTGCCAGTAGTTCAGGGTCCCGGGGTTCGTGGACTAATGAAAAACTGTTTTTT.